Shown below are 27 T cell receptor beta chains from a single sample sequenced in a study of Ad26.COV2.S vaccination and SARS-CoV-2 variants. Treatment denoted: roughly 20 received Ad26.COV2.S at low or high dose, single or two shots; five or six received placebo; per-sample allocation not given. Specimens were obtained on day 63 following the first vaccine or placebo injection. TCRdb keeps only in-frame clones here, not all; method: immunoSEQ multiplex PCR. The repertoire consists of some 390,000 clones, with approximately 91% occurring once and the leading ten covering about 2%. Source: peripheral blood, taken in a trial of Ad26.COV2.S vaccine versus placebo. The receptors here all came from a person aged 18-60 years who received the Ad26.COV2.S COVID-19 vaccine or a placebo.

This clone was recorded only once. The chain uses TRBV7-9 and TRBJ1-3; no clear D gene. This CDR3 is 17 amino acids long. V lost 4 bases and J 0 bases, leaving 16 bases between the germline ends. Per the germline V gene, CDR1 is SEHNR and CDR2 is FQNEAQ (reference sequence). The CDR3 region has the DNA TGTGCCAGCAGCTCCAATCAAGGAGGCGTCTCTGGAAACACCATATATTTT. It yields the protein CASSSNQGGVSGNTIYF.

J is TRBJ2-7 and V is TRBV2, with D uncertain. Germline lookup yields CDR1 SNHLY and CDR2 FYNNEI. The CDR3 runs 12 residues. V dropped 7 bases and J dropped 0 bases, with 7 bases sitting between them. The DNA for the CDR3 is TGTGCCAGCATGGCGAGCTCCTACGAGCAGTACTTC. It codes for CASMASSYEQYF.

The V call is TRBV19, the J call TRBJ2-5; 8 nucleotides line up with TRBD2. V shed 5 bases and J 4 bases; nucleotides not matched to a gene: 9. Germline CDR1 is LNHDA and CDR2 is SQIVND (reference sequence). There are 15 residues in the CDR3. The CDR3 protein is CASSPGTGGRETQYF. The CDR3 coding sequence is TGTGCCAGTAGTCCAGGGACGGGAGGGCGAGAGACCCAGTACTTC.

Worth noting for this clone: The same CDR3 arises from other DNA sequences in this sample as well. V gene TRBV30 combines with J gene TRBJ1-5; D is unclear. Trimming stripped 1 base from V and 1 base from J, with 5 bases between. The germline CDR1 and CDR2 sequences are GTSNPN and SVGIG (reference sequence). There are 13 residues in the CDR3. CDR3 in amino acids: CAWSEGSNQPQHF. In DNA, the CDR3 is TGTGCCTGGAGTGAGGGAAGCAATCAGCCCCAGCATTTT.

A single count supports this clone. CDR3 bases: TGTGCCAGCAGCTCTCAGCGGGAAGCGTACGAGCAGTACTTC. Protein product: CASSSQREAYEQYF. The chain employs TRBV4-2 and TRBJ2-7; the match to TRBD2 covers 7 bases. In germline, CDR1 is LGHNA, CDR2 YNFKEQ. V trimming: 5 bases; J trimming: 4 bases; junction bases outside the gene matches: 8. The CDR3 consists of 14 residues.

The chain combines TRBV7-6 with TRBJ2-1; D gene unclear. Deletions cut 4 bases from V and 4 bases from J, with 14 bases between. Germline V gene sequence: CDR1 SGHVS, CDR2 FNYEAQ. This CDR3 comprises 15 residues. Here the CDR3 reads CASSSRVTDYNEQFF. DNA of the CDR3: TGTGCCAGCAGCTCTAGGGTCACGGATTACAATGAGCAGTTCTTC.

J is TRBJ2-7 and V is TRBV27; D not certain. The germline V gene has CDR1 MNHEY and CDR2 SMNVEV (reference sequence). CDR3 size: 11 residues. V was cut by 8 bases and J by 3 bases, with 8 bases left in between. CDR3 in DNA: TGTGCCAGCGGAAGGGACTACGAGCAGTACTTC. It is translated as CASGRDYEQYF.

The V gene is TRBV30, the J gene TRBJ2-5; possibly TRBD2 for D (6 bases). Germline values: CDR1 GTSNPN, CDR2 SVGIG (reference sequence). Trimming stripped 0 bases from V and 4 bases from J, with 9 bases between. The CDR3 sequence is 13 residues long. The DNA of the CDR3 is TGTGCCTGGAGTGTAAGGAGGGGAGAGACCCAGTACTTC. It encodes CAWSVRRGETQYF.

This CDR3 reads CATHNPGQGLYGYTF. CDR3 in DNA: TGTGCCACCCACAATCCGGGACAGGGCCTCTATGGCTACACCTTC. The J gene is TRBJ1-2, the V gene TRBV24-1; TRBD1 matches at 9 bases. The V segment lost 9 bases and the J segment 4 bases; nucleotides outside the gene matches: 11. This CDR3 has 15 residues. Germline V lookup: CDR1 KGHDR, CDR2 SFDVKD.

A single count supports this clone. DNA of the CDR3: TGTGCCAGCAGCTGGAGGGAGATCTTAGGGTCCTACAATGAGCAGTTCTTC. It codes for CASSWREILGSYNEQFF. The V call is TRBV5-5, the J call TRBJ2-1, with a weak D call TRBD2 (6 bases). CDR1 is SGHKS, CDR2 YYEKEE, per germline (reference sequence). V lost 3 bases and J lost 1, with 17 bases in between. The CDR3 is 17 residues long.

The chain carries TRBV6-5 and TRBJ2-1, with TRBD2 matching over 9 bases. Trimming at V came to 5 bases and at J to 5 bases, leaving 4 bases not matched to a gene. Per germline, CDR1 MNHEY and CDR2 SVGAGI. The CDR3 is 14 residues long. The chain's CDR3 is CASSPGLAHNEQFF. CDR3 bases: TGTGCCAGCAGTCCGGGACTAGCCCACAATGAGCAGTTCTTC.

This clone was seen a single time. In DNA form, the CDR3 reads TGTGCCAGCAGCAAAGGGCACGGTCGCTCTGGAAACACCATATATTTT. Amino acid sequence: CASSKGHGRSGNTIYF. This chain uses TRBV21-1 with TRBJ1-3. TRBV21-1 is a known pseudogene. The length of the CDR3 is 16 residues.

V is TRBV29-1 and J is TRBJ2-5, with D tentatively TRBD2 (6 bases). In germline, CDR1 is SQVTM, CDR2 ANQGSEA. V was clipped by 6 bases and J by 4 bases, with 12 bases between them. CDR3 length equals 12 residues. As DNA, the CDR3 is TGCAGCGTCTCTCCGGAGGGAGAGACCCAGTACTTC. This encodes CSVSPEGETQYF.

The chain has TRBV28 and TRBJ2-7; 16 bases are shared with TRBD2. This CDR3 has 15 amino acids. V trimming: 6 bases; J trimming: 6 bases; junction bases outside the gene matches: 5. Germline-derived CDR1 and CDR2 are MDHEN and SYDVKM. The CDR3 nucleotides read TGTGCCAGCAGCCCGGGACTAGCGGGAGGGGGCGAGCAGTACTTC. Protein sequence: CASSPGLAGGGEQYF.

V and J are TRBV18 and TRBJ2-3; no definite D call. Germline V gene lookup returns CDR1 KGHSH and CDR2 LQKENI. V was trimmed by 3 bases and J by 5 bases, leaving 6 bases between them. The CDR3 covers 12 residues. CDR3 sequence reads: CASSPLIDTQYF. CDR3 nucleotides: TGTGCCAGCTCACCTCTTATAGATACGCAGTATTTT.

The V and J genes are TRBV7-2 and TRBJ2-3; D remains ambiguous. CDR3 length: 14 residues. V gave up 1 base and J gave up 4 bases, with 9 bases separating them. Germline values: CDR1 SGHTA, CDR2 FQGNSA. The CDR3 nucleotides read TGTGCCAGCAGCTTAGTTCCTCCCGCAGATACGCAGTATTTT. Protein: CASSLVPPADTQYF.

As concerns this clone: This may come from a read error, since a much larger clone is one base off. This sample also contains other DNA sequences that code for the same CDR3. The V call is TRBV7-3, the J call TRBJ2-1; 8 bases fit TRBD2. The CDR3 is 15 residues long. Trimming removed 5 bases from V and 0 bases from J; junction bases left unmatched: 3. Germline V gene data show CDR1 as SGHTA and CDR2 as FQGTGA. CDR3 in amino acids: CASSPSGSSYNEQFF. The CDR3 DNA follows: TGTGCCAGCAGCCCCAGCGGGAGCTCCTACAATGAGCAGTTCTTC.

This clone was recorded once. The rearrangement joins TRBV5-6 to TRBJ2-7; D is perhaps TRBD2 (6 bases). Trimming took 4 bases from V and 3 from J, leaving 14 bases between them. This CDR3 has 14 residues. The germline gives CDR1 SGHDT, CDR2 YYEEEE. CDR3 sequence reads: CASSQAGTYYEQYF. The CDR3 nucleotides read TGTGCCAGCAGCCAGGCGGGGACCTACTACGAGCAGTACTTC.

The table lists this clone with a count of one. The chain carries TRBV6-2 or TRBV6-3 and TRBJ1-1; no clear D. The germline CDR1 and CDR2 sequences are MNHEY and SVGEGT. The V and J ends lost 2 bases and 11 bases respectively, with 12 bases between them. The CDR3 totals 12 residues. The CDR3 loop reads CASSYRGVGAFF. CDR3 nucleotides: TGTGCCAGCAGTTACCGAGGAGTGGGGGCTTTCTTT.

The chain links TRBV3-1 (or the pseudogene TRBV3-2) to TRBJ1-2; D might be TRBD1 (5 bases). Trimming pared 1 base from V and 10 bases from J, leaving 13 bases between. CDR3 length equals 13 residues. Germline-derived CDR1 and CDR2 are LGHDT and YNNKEL (reference sequence). The DNA of the CDR3 is TGTGCCAGCAGCCAAGGACAGACTCAAGACTACACCTTC. This codes for CASSQGQTQDYTF.

The genes are TRBV5-1 and TRBJ2-3; the D is unclear. Germline CDR1 SGHRS, CDR2 YFSETQ. V gave up 0 bases and J gave up 7 bases, with 15 bases separating them. CDR3 size: 15 residues. The CDR3 protein is CASSLVGDPSHTQYF. The CDR3 DNA follows: TGCGCCAGCAGCTTGGTGGGTGATCCGTCTCATACGCAGTATTTT.

The chain combines TRBV15 with TRBJ2-7; D possibly corresponds to TRBD2 (5 bases). The length of the CDR3 is 15 residues. Germline values: CDR1 LNHNV, CDR2 YYDKDF (reference sequence). The V gene lost 0 bases and the J gene lost 4 bases, with 13 bases spanning the gap. In DNA form, the CDR3 reads TGTGCCACCAGCAGAGACGAGGGTCTCTCTTACGAGCAGTACTTC. Residues: CATSRDEGLSYEQYF.

The genes are TRBV29-1 and TRBJ2-5; TRBD2 is a possible D gene (7 bases). The CDR3 sequence is 14 residues long. V dropped 7 bases and J dropped 5 bases, with 20 bases sitting between them. The V gene's germline CDR1 is SQVTM and CDR2 ANQGSEA. The CDR3 nucleotides read TGCAGCGCCAGAGGGGGAGGGAGTCGGGAGACCCAGTACTTC. Protein: CSARGGGSRETQYF.

The V and J genes are TRBV10-3 and TRBJ1-1; maybe TRBD1 (6 bases). The V end lost 0 bases, the J end lost 0 bases, and 11 bases lay between the germline ends. The CDR3 is 16 amino acids. The V gene's germline CDR1 is ENHRY and CDR2 SYGVKD. CDR3 amino acids: CAISESTRTVNTEAFF. CDR3 DNA sequence: TGTGCCATCAGTGAGTCGACTAGGACAGTGAACACTGAAGCTTTCTTT.

J is TRBJ1-5 and V is TRBV28; 7 bases match TRBD1. CDR3 length equals 16 residues. J gave up 2 bases and V 1 base, and 5 bases lay outside the gene matches. Germline V lookup: CDR1 MDHEN, CDR2 SYDVKM. CDR3 in amino acids: CASSLSVRGGNQPQHF. CDR3 nucleotides: TGTGCCAGCAGTTTATCAGTCAGGGGGGGCAATCAGCCCCAGCATTTT. Combining the CDR3 with reference TRBV28 and TRBJ1-5 gives the whole variable domain DVKVTQSSRYLVKRTGEKVFLECVQDMDHENMFWYRQDPGLGLRLIYFSYDVKMKEKGDIPEGYSVSREKKERFSLILESASTNQTSMYLCASSLSVRGGNQPQHFGDGTRLSIL.

The V gene is TRBV10-1, the J gene TRBJ2-5, with D perhaps given as TRBD1 or TRBD2 (6 bases each). This CDR3 is 13 amino acids long. Trimming shortened V by 8 bases and J by 0 bases, and 10 bases separated the two germline ends. Germline CDR1 is WNHNN and CDR2 is SYGVQD (reference sequence). CDR3: CASSGDYQETQYF. CDR3 DNA: TGCGCCAGCTCAGGGGACTACCAAGAGACCCAGTACTTC.

The rearrangement joins TRBV7-2 to TRBJ2-5; D is unresolved. The CDR3 sequence is 12 residues long. CDR1 and CDR2 (germline): SGHTA, FQGNSA. The ends were cut back, 3 bases at V and 4 bases at J, with 6 bases in the middle. DNA for the CDR3: TGTGCCAGCAGCTTTGGCTCAGAGACCCAGTACTTC. Encoded protein: CASSFGSETQYF.